Presented here are 17 T cell receptor beta chains from one specimen sequenced in a study of identical twins. TCRdb ran MiXCR on the 5' RACE reads and lists one entry per CDR3 protein. The top ten hold approximately 2.1% of the sample, which has about 280,000 distinct CDR3 sequences, around 8.8% seen once. This same sample was also taken into another study, of yellow fever vaccine responses in identical twins.

Sequences were obtained from memory (CD45RO+) T cells sorted from blood. These receptors were obtained from a woman aged 18 to 35 in good health.

Only a few counts were recorded for this clonotype. The V and J genes are TRBV20-1 and TRBJ2-5; 8 nucleotides line up with TRBD2. V lost 5 bases and J lost 4; bases outside the gene matches: 9. CDR1 and CDR2 (germline): DFQATT, SNEGSKA (reference sequence). The CDR3 contains 14 residues. The CDR3 DNA sequence: TGCAGTGCTGGCGCCGGGGGGGCATTAGAGACCCAGTACTTC. The encoded protein is CSAGAGGALETQYF.

This clonotype was detected a few times. This chain connects TRBV5-1 to TRBJ2-2; 7 bases fit TRBD2. There are 16 residues in the CDR3. CDR1 and CDR2 from the germline V gene are SGHRS and YFSETQ. V lost 3 bases, J lost 5 bases, and 10 bases stayed unmatched. Here the CDR3 DNA reads TGCGCCAGCAGCTCCAGCGGGACTCGGGGAACCGGGGAGCTGTTTTTT. Amino acids: CASSSSGTRGTGELFF.

This clonotype appeared a few times. The chain couples TRBV5-1 to TRBJ2-3; 11 positions match TRBD1. Germline trimming cut 3 bases from V and 3 bases from J; bases unmatched to any gene: 6. The CDR3 has 16 amino acids. CDR1 SGHRS and CDR2 YFSETQ come from the germline V gene. The CDR3: CASSSGQGVGTDTQYF. CDR3 nucleotides: TGCGCCAGCAGCTCGGGACAGGGGGTAGGAACAGATACGCAGTATTTT.

Many counts were recorded for this clonotype. J is TRBJ2-3 and V is TRBV20-1; D may be TRBD1 (6 bases). The CDR3 has 16 residues. CDR1 and CDR2 (germline): DFQATT, SNEGSKA (reference sequence). The V end was cut by 0 bases, the J end by 5 bases, with 18 bases between. The CDR3 DNA reads as TGCAGTGCTAGAGATTATACAGGGTCAGAAGGAGATACGCAGTATTTT. Encoded protein: CSARDYTGSEGDTQYF.

This clonotype was found a few times. This chain joins TRBV10-3 and TRBJ2-7, with a possible D match to TRBD1 (5 bases). The CDR3 has 16 residues. The ends were cut back, 0 bases at V and 2 bases at J, with 14 bases in the middle. Germline CDR1 and CDR2: ENHRY and SYGVKD. As DNA, the CDR3 is TGTGCCATCAGTGAGTCAATACAGGCCAAAGCCTACGAGCAGTACGTC. Translating it yields CAISESIQAKAYEQYV.

This clonotype showed up many times. The chain employs TRBV6-1 and TRBJ2-7; 12 nucleotides agree with TRBD2. This CDR3 spans 15 amino acids. Germline V gene lookup returns CDR1 MNHNS and CDR2 SASEGT. Trimming cost V 5 bases and J 3 bases; bases outside gene matches: 5. The CDR3 DNA reads as TGTGCCAGCAGTCCCGCTAGCGGGGGGGGCTACGAGCAGTACGTC. Its translation is CASSPASGGGYEQYV.

This clonotype was seen ten or more times. The chain carries TRBV12-3 or TRBV12-4 and TRBJ1-4; D gene uncertain. Trimming cost V 6 bases and J 5 bases, with 4 bases left between them. The CDR3 runs 11 residues. The CDR3 protein is CASRQNEKLFF. The CDR3 DNA is TGTGCCAGCAGGCAGAATGAAAAACTGTTTTTT.

This clonotype occurred many times. In DNA, the CDR3 is TGTGCCAGCAGCCGGGACAATGAAAAACTGTTTTTT. Protein sequence: CASSRDNEKLFF. The chain employs TRBV3-1 and TRBJ1-4, with a weak D call TRBD1 (5 bases). Per the germline V gene, CDR1 is LGHDT and CDR2 is YNNKEL (reference sequence). The CDR3 is 12 residues long. The V gene lost 4 bases and the J gene lost 5 bases, with 5 bases spanning the gap.

This clonotype came up many times. The chain combines TRBV2 with TRBJ2-4, with TRBD1 matching over 8 bases. Trimming took 9 bases from V and 5 from J; bases not matched to a gene: 15. This CDR3 is 16 amino acids long. Germline loops: CDR1 SNHLY, CDR2 FYNNEI. The CDR3 nucleotides read TGTGCCAGTCTCCAGTTTTTCCAGGGGGCCGAAAACATTCAGTACTTC. Its protein product is CASLQFFQGAENIQYF.

V gene TRBV11-3 combines with J gene TRBJ1-5, with a tentative D call TRBD1 (5 bases). The germline CDR1 and CDR2 sequences are SGHNT and YENEEA. V lost 5 bases to trimming and J lost 3 bases, with 8 bases between them. The CDR3 spans 13 residues. CDR3 protein: CASSPGANQPQHF. Here the CDR3 DNA reads TGTGCCAGCAGCCCCGGGGCCAATCAGCCCCAGCATTTT.

At least ten counts were recorded for this clonotype. The J gene is TRBJ2-7, the V gene TRBV15; D is undetermined. Trimming cost V 0 bases and J 2 bases, with 8 bases left between them. CDR3 length: 14 residues. Germline V gene sequence: CDR1 LNHNV, CDR2 YYDKDF (reference sequence). The CDR3 bases are TGTGCCACCAGCAGAGACCGCAGTACCTACGAGCAGTACTTC. It yields the protein CATSRDRSTYEQYF.

The chain carries TRBV20-1 and TRBJ2-5, with D perhaps TRBD1 (6 bases). V lost 6 bases, J lost 4 bases, and 12 bases lay in between. This CDR3 region has 12 residues. Germline V lookup: CDR1 DFQATT, CDR2 SNEGSKA (reference sequence). The DNA of the CDR3 is TGCAGTGCCCGGACAGTAGGAGAGACCCAGTACTTC. Translating it yields CSARTVGETQYF.

This clonotype was seen only a few times. V and J are TRBV28 and TRBJ2-6; a possible D gene is TRBD1 (6 bases). The V gene lost 4 bases and the J gene lost 0 bases, with 19 bases spanning the gap. The CDR3 spans 19 residues. Germline CDR1 reads MDHEN; CDR2 reads SYDVKM. This CDR3 reads CASSWGRGRSGSGANVLTF. The CDR3 DNA reads as TGTGCCAGCAGTTGGGGCAGGGGAAGATCGGGCTCTGGGGCCAACGTCCTGACTTTC.

This clonotype showed up just a few times. The chain has TRBV20-1 and TRBJ1-4; D is unresolved. Looked up from germline, CDR1 is DFQATT and CDR2 is SNEGSKA (reference sequence). The CDR3 covers 14 residues. The V and J ends lost 3 bases and 0 bases respectively, with 8 bases between them. CDR3 DNA: TGCAGTGCTAGGGTGGGAGCAACTAATGAAAAACTGTTTTTT. This gives the protein CSARVGATNEKLFF.

The chain couples TRBV5-1 to TRBJ2-5; D ambiguous. CDR3 size: 15 residues. Trimming cost V 0 bases and J 5 bases, with 14 bases left between them. Germline CDR1 is SGHRS and CDR2 is YFSETQ. DNA for the CDR3: TGCGCCAGCAGCTTGGTAATGTCCAGGTTGGAGACCCAGTACTTC. Encoded protein: CASSLVMSRLETQYF.

Comment on this clonotype: A junction end diverges from the germline sequence, so it may reflect a read error. The chain recombines TRBV12-3 or TRBV12-4 with TRBJ2-7, with no clear D. The CDR3 is 13 amino acids. This chain's CDR3 is CATSTDGPYEQYF. CDR3 sequence (DNA): TGTGCCACCAGTACAGACGGCCCCTACGAGCAGTACTTC.

The sample holds many counts of this clonotype. The chain is built from TRBV7-9 and TRBJ2-3, with D unresolved. This CDR3 contains 17 residues. V lost 5 bases to trimming and J lost 0 bases, with 18 bases between them. Germline CDR1 is SEHNR and CDR2 is FQNEAQ (reference sequence). Written as DNA, the CDR3 is TGTGCCAGCAGCCTCCTCTACCCTAGTCCTAGCACAGATACGCAGTATTTT. Amino acids: CASSLLYPSPSTDTQYF. Using reference TRBV7-9 and TRBJ2-3 for the parts outside the CDR3, the full variable domain is DTGVSQNPRHKITKRGQNVTFRCDPISEHNRLYWYRQTLGQGPEFLTYFQNEAQLEKSRLLSDRFSAERPKGSFSTLEIQRTEQGDSAMYLCASSLLYPSPSTDTQYFGPGTRLTVL.